This T cell receptor (beta chain) derives from a study of T-cell memory formation after mild COVID-19 (dated by TCRdb to the early 2020s). Broadly, across the study: Most TCR sequence clusters were specific to one of the two donors. Two young, previously healthy adult volunteers, one female and one male, were included in the cohort. In a couple of donors, T-cell clones that expanded and contracted after mild COVID-19 were followed by sequencing TCRalpha and TCRbeta repertoires longitudinally.

As to this clonotype: The antigen it recognizes is unknown. Per-base qualities were not stored, and no clone one base away is much larger.

The listed sequencing device is Illumina NovaSeq 6000. Using 5'RACE with constant-segment primers, TCRalpha and TCRbeta cDNA libraries were constructed, with sample barcodes and unique molecular identifiers added in the process. RNA was extracted from every sample with Trizol reagent. Library amplification was performed in two PCR steps, and a second sample barcode and Illumina TruSeq adapters were introduced in the second step. Libraries were sequenced on an Illumina NovaSeq with 2 x 150 bp paired-end reads. The published analysis was carried out like this. The reads were demultiplexed and collapsed into UMI-guided consensus sequences using migec v1.2.7. Using mixcr v2.1.11, UMI consensuses were aligned to TRA and TRB V and J templates and then assembled into clonotypes. A clonotype was counted as expanded or contracted only if both edgeR and NoisET called the change significant, with noise models trained on biological replicates. For edgeR calls, the thresholds were a false discovery rate-adjusted p below 0.01 and a log2 fold-change of 1. As an exploratory analysis of dynamics, max-normalized trajectories of the 1000 most abundant clonotypes were examined by PCA with hierarchical clustering. Separately sequenced CD4+ and CD8+ repertoires were used to assign the CD4 or CD8 phenotype of responding clones. TCRdb itself trimmed the public reads at Q25 with fastp, ran MiXCR and retained productive beta chains. Each CDR3 protein gets just one entry, which takes the most common genes and DNA from the rows behind it. It is TCRdb's table, rather than the study itself, that gives the V and J calls and clone size. Counted in this sample were roughly 250,000 distinct CDR3 sequences; around 15% of them appeared once. The top ten hold roughly a fifth of the sample.

Study-level results and caveats: The study included only a couple of mild cases, and larger cohorts that include severe cases with pre-infection samples were judged to be necessary. The detection of some responding clones in pre-infection memory suggests that pre-existing cross-reactive memory T cells joined the SARS-CoV-2 response. Clones that contracted from day 15 to 85 showed balanced CD4/CD8 phenotypes, whereas a second wave of clones that expanded from day 15 to 37 leaned towards CD4+. Contracting CD4+ clones were located mainly in the CM and EM memory subsets, whereas CD8+ clones were found to be enriched in EMRA. The second-wave clones that peaked on day 37 were not confirmed to be SARS-CoV-2 specific.

PBMCs were isolated by Ficoll-Paque density gradient centrifugation. This clonotype was obtained from a man aged 18 to 30 who had mild COVID-19 (a few samples of this study predate the infection). The sample titles of this study are shuffled in the database, so cell type and time point are left out; the donor was told from shared clones. Source material: PBMCs or a T cell subset sorted from them (not recorded which).

The DNA sequence is given as TGTGCCAGCAGCCCTAGGACAGGGTGGGATGGCTACACCTTC. Its coded protein is CASSPRTGWDGYTF. Rearrangement joined TRBV7-6 to TRBJ1-2, with 8 bases matching TRBD1. Here V drops 5 bases and J drops 6 bases, and the junction holds 8 bases not matched to any gene. The germline V gene sets CDR1 to SGHVS and CDR2 to FNYEAQ. The CDR3 spans 14 residues, from the cysteine through the phenylalanine. This entry keeps only the CDR3 DNA: 42 bases, framed from base 1. With the portions outside the CDR3 filled from the reference TRBV7-6 and TRBJ1-2 genes, the complete variable region becomes GAGVSQSPRYKVTKRGQDVALRCDPISGHVSLYWYRQALGQGPEFLTYFNYEAQQDKSGLPNDRFSAERPEGSISTLTIQRTEQRDSAMYRCASSPRTGWDGYTFGSGTRLTVV.